These 31 T cell receptor beta chains share one sample of origin, sequenced in a study of molecular identifiers for immune sequencing clone quantification. In TCRdb, the PCR reads were re-called with MiXCR into one record per CDR3 protein. The sample contains about 640,000 distinct CDR3 sequences, 15% to 20% of which appear only once. Sequencing was done on a sample of naive CD8+ T cells from blood, with Jurkat cell RNA spiked in. Subset noted: FACS-sorted CD8+CD4-CCR7+CD45RA+ naive T cells. These TCRs come from a human donor in good health. Some libraries in this study had Jurkat cell RNA spiked in.

This clonotype has a handful of counts. This could be a read error, since a much larger clone is one nucleotide away. The chain joins TRBV5-1 to TRBJ2-7; D might be TRBD1 (6 bases). Per the germline V gene, CDR1 is SGHRS and CDR2 is YFSETQ. This CDR3 comprises 13 residues. CDR3 sequence reads: CASSLDRVNERYF. The CDR3 nucleotides are TGCGCCAGCAGCTTGGACAGGGTGAACGAGCGGTACTTC.

This clonotype was seen at least ten times. The gene calls are TRBV7-9 and TRBJ2-7, with a tentative D call TRBD2 (6 bases). Trimming left V 7 bases short and J 3 bases short, with 16 bases between. The germline V gene has CDR1 SEHNR and CDR2 FQNEAQ (reference sequence). This CDR3 is built from 14 residues. CDR3 sequence: CASNRLGTDYEQYF. The DNA for the CDR3 is TGTGCCAGCAACCGACTAGGAACGGACTACGAGCAGTACTTC.

V and J are TRBV7-9 and TRBJ2-7, with TRBD1 matching 7 bases. V lost 5 bases to trimming and J lost 8 bases; unmatched junction nucleotides: 18. CDR1 SEHNR and CDR2 FQNEAQ come from the germline V gene (reference sequence). The CDR3 is made up of 16 amino acids. CDR3 nucleotides: TGTGCCAGCAGCCTACGGGACAGTACCACTCCTACGAAGCAGTACTTC. Translation: CASSLRDSTTPTKQYF.

The rearrangement links TRBV7-9 to TRBJ1-1; 12 bases map to TRBD1. J was trimmed by 6 bases and V by 4 bases; bases with no gene match: 3. Germline assignment: CDR1 SEHNR and CDR2 FQNEAQ (reference sequence). The CDR3 extends over 14 amino acids. CDR3 DNA sequence: TGTGCCAGCAGCTCGAGGGACAGGGGGCCTGAAGCTTTCTTT. Its translation: CASSSRDRGPEAFF.

The V and J genes are TRBV27 and TRBJ2-7; 7 bases line up with TRBD1. The CDR3 consists of 14 residues. V was clipped by 7 bases and J by 2 bases; unmatched bases: 8. Germline loops: CDR1 MNHEY, CDR2 SMNVEV (reference sequence). The CDR3 nucleotides read TGTGCCAGCACCCCCACAGGGGCTCCCTACGAGCAGTACTTC. Protein product: CASTPTGAPYEQYF.

This clonotype was observed at least ten times. V is TRBV30 and J is TRBJ1-1; D is uncertain. Germline CDR1 reads GTSNPN; CDR2 reads SVGIG (reference sequence). V dropped 2 bases and J dropped 3 bases, with 10 bases sitting between them. This CDR3 is built from 13 residues. In nucleotides, the CDR3 is TGTGCCTGGAGTCGGAAGGACCACACTGAAGCTTTCTTT. It codes for CAWSRKDHTEAFF.

This clonotype was seen many times. The V call is TRBV7-2, the J call TRBJ1-6; D gene ambiguous. V was clipped by 1 base and J by 10 bases, with 11 bases between them. Per the germline V gene, CDR1 is SGHTA and CDR2 is FQGNSA. This CDR3 is built from 14 residues. As DNA, the CDR3 is TGTGCCAGCAGCTTAGGTTCCTACGGGTCACCCCTCCACTTT. Its protein product is CASSLGSYGSPLHF. Combining the CDR3 with reference TRBV7-2 and TRBJ1-6 gives the whole variable domain GAGVSQSPSNKVTEKGKDVELRCDPISGHTALYWYRQSLGQGLEFLIYFQGNSAPDKSGLPSDRFSAERTGGSVSTLTIQRTQQEDSAVYLCASSLGSYGSPLHFGNGTRLTVT.

This clonotype was seen many times. V and J are TRBV5-5 and TRBJ2-7; 8 bases align to TRBD1. V lost 4 bases and J lost 7; bases outside the gene matches: 10. CDR3 length equals 14 residues. Per germline, CDR1 SGHKS and CDR2 YYEKEE (reference sequence). This CDR3 is CASSPGTGAKEQYF. Here the CDR3 DNA reads TGTGCCAGCAGCCCCGGGACAGGAGCTAAAGAGCAGTACTTC.

There are a few counts of this clonotype. This chain joins TRBV3-1 and TRBJ1-3, with D unclear. V gave up 0 bases and J gave up 2 bases, with 8 bases separating them. The germline CDR1 and CDR2 sequences are LGHDT and YNNKEL (reference sequence). The CDR3 consists of 15 residues. CDR3 region: CASSQDPSPGNTIYF. Here the CDR3 DNA reads TGTGCCAGCAGCCAAGATCCCAGCCCTGGAAACACCATATATTTT.

A note on this clonotype: A much larger clone differs by one base, so this may be a read error. The chain joins TRBV20-1 to TRBJ1-6, with 9 bases that match TRBD1. The CDR3 runs to 19 residues. Germline CDR1 DFQATT, CDR2 SNEGSKA (reference sequence). The CDR3: CGARRPGQGPESYNSPLHF. The DNA for the CDR3 is TGCGGTGCAAGGCGCCCCGGACAGGGGCCCGAATCCTATAATTCACCCCTCCACTTT.

Ten or more counts support this clonotype. The V call is TRBV7-9, the J call TRBJ1-4, with 8 bases aligning to TRBD1. Looked up from germline, CDR1 is SEHNR and CDR2 is FQNEAQ (reference sequence). This CDR3 region has 14 residues. V trimming: 5 bases; J trimming: 7 bases; junction bases outside the gene matches: 6. CDR3 sequence (DNA): TGTGCCAGCAGCCAGGGGGCGCGGAGTGAAAAACTGTTTTTT. Translating it yields CASSQGARSEKLFF.

This clonotype was recorded a few times. This chain connects TRBV5-4 to TRBJ2-7, with D perhaps TRBD1 or TRBD2 (5 bases each). Germline assignment: CDR1 SGHNT and CDR2 YYREEE (reference sequence). The CDR3 has 14 residues. Trimming removed 4 bases from V and 4 bases from J, with 15 bases in between. The CDR3 DNA sequence: TGTGCCAGCAGCGTCGACGGGGCCTCTTACGAGCAGTACTTC. This encodes CASSVDGASYEQYF.

The table lists this clonotype with many counts. This rearrangement joins TRBV6-2 or TRBV6-3 to TRBJ2-7, with 7 bases aligning to TRBD1. Germline V gives CDR1 MNHEY, CDR2 SVGEGT. The J segment lost 6 bases and the V segment lost 5 bases, leaving 10 bases of the junction unmatched. This CDR3 has 14 amino acids. The CDR3 bases are TGTGCCAGCAGTGCTGGACAGGCCTACGGCGAGCAGTACTTC. It yields the protein CASSAGQAYGEQYF.

This clonotype was detected ten times or more. The chain uses TRBV30 and TRBJ1-5, with 7 bases identical to TRBD1. The CDR3 covers 13 residues. With V trimmed by 0 bases and J by 7 bases, 3 bases remained unmatched. Germline CDR1 and CDR2: GTSNPN and SVGIG (reference sequence). The CDR3 DNA is TGTGCCTGGAGTGTATCAGGGGGGCAGCCCCAGCATTTT. Protein product: CAWSVSGGQPQHF.

Notes on this clonotype: Germline is not matched at one junction end, which may reflect a read error. J is TRBJ2-5 and V is TRBV6-6, with 8 bases fitting TRBD2. Germline V gene data show CDR1 as MNHNY and CDR2 as SVGAGI (reference sequence). The CDR3 length is 15 residues. The DNA for the CDR3 is TGTGCCAGCAGTTACTCAGCGGGGGTCCAAGGGACCCAGTACTTC. Translation gives CASSYSAGVQGTQYF.

On this clonotype: Possible read error: a much larger clone is one base away. V usage is TRBV29-1 and J usage is TRBJ2-1; the match to TRBD2 covers 7 bases. Per the germline V gene, CDR1 is SQVTM and CDR2 is ANQGSEA. CDR3 length: 11 amino acids. Written as DNA, the CDR3 is TGCAGCGCTGAAGGCGGCGGGGGGCAGTTCTTC. This codes for CSAEGGGGQFF.

The V gene is TRBV10-3, the J gene TRBJ2-7; D possibly corresponds to TRBD1 (8 bases). Trimming took off 10 bases at V and 9 bases at J, with 28 bases between the two ends. Germline V gene lookup returns CDR1 ENHRY and CDR2 SYGVKD. The CDR3 runs to 15 residues. The CDR3 reads CATREQGEGSWRQYF. Here the CDR3 DNA reads TGTGCCACCCGAGAACAGGGGGAGGGCTCCTGGCGGCAGTACTTC.

This clonotype was picked up many times. This rearrangement joins TRBV5-4 to TRBJ1-1, with D perhaps matching TRBD1 (5 bases). The CDR3 is 13 residues long. Germline V gives CDR1 SGHNT, CDR2 YYREEE (reference sequence). Trimming took 4 bases from V and 5 from J, leaving 12 bases between them. The CDR3 reads CASSPWGGTEAFF. DNA for the CDR3: TGTGCCAGCAGCCCGTGGGGGGGGACTGAAGCTTTCTTT.

This chain uses TRBV3-1 with TRBJ2-7; 8 bases line up with TRBD1. The CDR3 length is 16 residues. V gave up 4 bases and J gave up 2 bases; unmatched junction bases: 10. Germline V CDR1 and CDR2: LGHDT, YNNKEL (reference sequence). As DNA, the CDR3 is TGTGCCAGCAGCCCTGCCGCCGGGACAGGCCCCTACGAGCAGTACTTC. It specifies CASSPAAGTGPYEQYF.

This clonotype was seen repeatedly, ten times or more. The genes are TRBV5-6 and TRBJ2-7; D not certain. This CDR3 is built from 12 residues. Germline assignment: CDR1 SGHDT and CDR2 YYEEEE. Between the trimmed V and J ends, which lost 4 bases and 6 bases, there was a span of 11 bases. The CDR3 is CASSLTRIEQYF. The CDR3 bases are TGTGCCAGCAGCCTTACCCGAATCGAGCAGTACTTC.

As to this clonotype: A much larger clone lies one base from this, so it may be a read error. The chain joins TRBV20-1 to TRBJ2-1; TRBD2 matches at 13 bases. The CDR3 extends over 15 amino acids. The V and J ends lost 0 bases and 10 bases, in that order; junction bases with no gene match: 6. Germline V CDR1 and CDR2: DFQATT, SNEGSKA (reference sequence). The CDR3 sequence: CSARDGTSGNVEQFF. CDR3 in DNA: TGCAGTGCTAGAGATGGGACTAGCGGGAATGTGGAGCAGTTCTTC.

V usage is TRBV4-3 and J usage is TRBJ2-1, with 12 bases fitting TRBD2. There are 18 residues in the CDR3. V lost 1 base to trimming and J lost 6 bases; unmatched junction nucleotides: 10. Germline CDR1 and CDR2: LGHNA and YSLEER. The CDR3 nucleotides read TGCGCCAGCAGCCAAGTGATCCTAGCGGGAGGGGCGGGCAATGAGCAGTTCTTC. It encodes CASSQVILAGGAGNEQFF.

This clonotype was seen just once. A much larger clone lies one base from this, so it may be a read error. The chain links TRBV4-3 to TRBJ2-7, with D possibly being TRBD2 (5 bases). Looked up from germline, CDR1 is LGHNA and CDR2 is YSLEER. CDR3 length: 15 residues. CDR3: CAGSQDRGIRYEQYF. The CDR3 DNA reads TGCGCCGGCAGCCAAGACCGAGGGATTAGATACGAGCAGTACTTC.

Of note for this clonotype: At one end the junction does not follow the germline gene, possibly because of a read error. The chain employs TRBV18 and TRBJ1-5; D call uncertain. Germline loops: CDR1 KGHSH, CDR2 LQKENI. CDR3 size: 14 residues. The CDR3, as DNA: TGTACCAGCTCACTTGAGCATAGCAATCAGCCCCAGCATTTT. This translates into CTSSLEHSNQPQHF.

This clonotype was observed once. A clone one base away is much larger, so this may be a read error. The chain links TRBV6-2 or TRBV6-3 to TRBJ2-1, with 7 bases that match TRBD1. This CDR3 spans 15 amino acids. Per germline, CDR1 MNHEY and CDR2 SVGEGT. The CDR3 region has the DNA TGTGCCGGCAGTTACTCGGGGACAGCTTACAATGAGCAGTTCTTC. Translated, it gives CAGSYSGTAYNEQFF.

This clonotype occurred many times. J is TRBJ1-4 and V is TRBV7-9; TRBD1 agrees at 12 bases. CDR3 size: 18 residues. The ends lost 4 bases at V and 0 bases at J; junction bases unmatched: 6. Germline CDR1 reads SEHNR; CDR2 reads FQNEAQ (reference sequence). CDR3 sequence reads: CASSSGTGGVATNEKLFF. CDR3 sequence (DNA): TGTGCCAGCAGCTCCGGGACAGGGGGCGTTGCAACTAATGAAAAACTGTTTTTT.

This clonotype was detected ten times or more. The chain employs TRBV10-3 and TRBJ2-3; 8 nucleotides line up with TRBD2. V trimming: 4 bases; J trimming: 0 bases; junction bases outside the gene matches: 3. This CDR3 spans 15 amino acids. Looked up from germline, CDR1 is ENHRY and CDR2 is SYGVKD. As DNA, the CDR3 is TGTGCCATCAGTGTTGAGCGGGAGAGCACAGATACGCAGTATTTT. Its translation: CAISVERESTDTQYF.

This clonotype appeared a single time. A read error may explain this, as a much larger clone is one base away. The conserved closing phenylalanine or tryptophan is absent in this CDR3, likely reflecting a read error. The V and J genes are TRBV4-3 and TRBJ1-5; 7 bases line up with TRBD1. The V gene end was trimmed by 0 bases and the J gene end by 7 bases; junction bases not matched to a gene: 6. CDR3 size: 15 residues. Looked up from germline, CDR1 is LGHNA and CDR2 is YSLEER. The CDR3, as DNA: TGCGCCAGCAGCCAAGACGGGCAGGGGGGACAGCCCCAGCATTCT. It translates to CASSQDGQGGQPQHS.

This clonotype was counted ten times or more. The rearrangement links TRBV2 to TRBJ1-2, with D hard to call. The CDR3 extends over 14 amino acids. Trimming pared 1 base from V and 4 bases from J, leaving 10 bases between. The germline V gene encodes CDR1 SNHLY and CDR2 FYNNEI. Written as DNA, the CDR3 is TGTGCCAGCAGTGAAGTAGAGGGAGGCTATGGCTACACCTTC. Protein sequence: CASSEVEGGYGYTF.

This clonotype was observed many times. The J gene is TRBJ1-1, the V gene TRBV2; no firm D call. The CDR3 extends over 16 amino acids. V lost 1 base and J lost 7, with 19 bases in between. The germline V gene encodes CDR1 SNHLY and CDR2 FYNNEI. CDR3 nucleotide sequence: TGTGCCAGCAGTGAAGATCAAACAGCGAACCCTTTTGAAGCTTTCTTT. Its protein product is CASSEDQTANPFEAFF.

The rearrangement uses TRBV9 and TRBJ2-7, with a tentative D call TRBD2 (5 bases). The CDR3 length is 15 residues. Germline values: CDR1 SGDLS, CDR2 YYNGEE. Deletions cut 0 bases from V and 2 bases from J, with 12 bases between. The CDR3: CASSVDGGRTYEQYF. CDR3 nucleotides: TGTGCCAGCAGCGTAGATGGAGGACGAACCTACGAGCAGTACTTC.